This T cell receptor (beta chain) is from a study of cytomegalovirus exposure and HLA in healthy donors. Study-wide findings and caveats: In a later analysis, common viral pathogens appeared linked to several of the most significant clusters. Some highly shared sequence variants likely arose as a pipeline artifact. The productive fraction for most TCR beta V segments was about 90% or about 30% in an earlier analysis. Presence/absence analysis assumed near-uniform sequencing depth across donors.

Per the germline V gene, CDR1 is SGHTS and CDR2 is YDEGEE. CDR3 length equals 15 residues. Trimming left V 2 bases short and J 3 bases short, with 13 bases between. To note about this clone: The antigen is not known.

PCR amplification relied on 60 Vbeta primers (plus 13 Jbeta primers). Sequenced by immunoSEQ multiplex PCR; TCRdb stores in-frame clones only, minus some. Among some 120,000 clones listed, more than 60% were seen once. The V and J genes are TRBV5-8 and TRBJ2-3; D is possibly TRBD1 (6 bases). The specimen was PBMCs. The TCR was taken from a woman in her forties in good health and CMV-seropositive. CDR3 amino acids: CASSLYERGTDTQYF. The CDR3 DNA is TGTGCCAGCAGCTTATATGAAAGGGGGACAGATACGCAGTATTTT.